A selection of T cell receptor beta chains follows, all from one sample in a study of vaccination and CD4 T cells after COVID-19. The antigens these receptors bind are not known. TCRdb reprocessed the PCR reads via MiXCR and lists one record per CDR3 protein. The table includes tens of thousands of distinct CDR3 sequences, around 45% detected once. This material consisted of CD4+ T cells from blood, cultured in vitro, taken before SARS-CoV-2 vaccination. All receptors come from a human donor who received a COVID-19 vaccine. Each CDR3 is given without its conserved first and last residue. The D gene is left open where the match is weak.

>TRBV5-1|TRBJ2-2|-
ASSLAVQYPNTGELF
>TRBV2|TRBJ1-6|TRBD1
ASKGTGYNSPLH
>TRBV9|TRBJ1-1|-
ASSGLAGFTEAF
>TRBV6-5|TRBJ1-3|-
ASSYSQGGNTIY
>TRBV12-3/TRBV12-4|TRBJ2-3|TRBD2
ASSSDWTSGGTDTQY
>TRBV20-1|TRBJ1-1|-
SAFDSNTEAF
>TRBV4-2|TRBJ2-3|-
ASSQVSRGQDTDTQY
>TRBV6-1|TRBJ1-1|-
ASRGRGDTEAF
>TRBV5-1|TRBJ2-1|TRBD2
ASIAAGGLGLVPNEQF
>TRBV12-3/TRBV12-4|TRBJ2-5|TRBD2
ASSLAPGTSGETQY
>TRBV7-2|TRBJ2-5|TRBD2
ASSPQTSGGDTQY
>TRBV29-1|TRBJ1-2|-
SVFLGQGGYT
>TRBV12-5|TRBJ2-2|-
ASGPFSRTGELF
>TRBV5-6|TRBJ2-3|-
ASSPRGGTVSTDTQY
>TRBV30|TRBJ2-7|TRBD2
AWSGGEVDEQY
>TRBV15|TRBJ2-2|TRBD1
ATSRDPRTGANTGELF
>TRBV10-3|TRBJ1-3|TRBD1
AISLDRGDTIY
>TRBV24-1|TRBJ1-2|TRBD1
ATSERPTGGYT
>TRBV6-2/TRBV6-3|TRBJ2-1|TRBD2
ASSRSGGNYNEQF
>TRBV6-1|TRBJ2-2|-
ASSLERGTGELF
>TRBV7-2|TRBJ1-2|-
ASSSGSGYT
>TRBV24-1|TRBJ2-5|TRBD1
ATSDLATPEDRETQY
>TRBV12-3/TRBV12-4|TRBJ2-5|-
ASSFVQETQY
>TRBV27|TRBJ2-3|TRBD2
ASSLWSGVGDTQY
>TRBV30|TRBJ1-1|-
AWNAENTEAF
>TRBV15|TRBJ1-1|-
ATSRFSTAF
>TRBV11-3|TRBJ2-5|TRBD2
ASSIGTSGGQETQY
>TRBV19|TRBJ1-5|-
ASRTMAPYSNQPQH
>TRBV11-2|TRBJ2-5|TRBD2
ASRARAGGLETQY
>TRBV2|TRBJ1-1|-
ASKTDFNTEAF
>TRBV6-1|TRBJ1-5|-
ASISGGAANQPQH
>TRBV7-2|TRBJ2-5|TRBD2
ASTLGGGQQETQY
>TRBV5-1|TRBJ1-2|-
ASSLAGNGYT
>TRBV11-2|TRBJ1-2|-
ASSKQLGGDHGYT
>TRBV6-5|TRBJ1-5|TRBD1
ASSYSRLTGGGLAFGQPQH
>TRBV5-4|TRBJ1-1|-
ASSPARIGGDTEAF
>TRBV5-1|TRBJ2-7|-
ASSFQRTYEQY
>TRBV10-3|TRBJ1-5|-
AISGGQGVNQPQH